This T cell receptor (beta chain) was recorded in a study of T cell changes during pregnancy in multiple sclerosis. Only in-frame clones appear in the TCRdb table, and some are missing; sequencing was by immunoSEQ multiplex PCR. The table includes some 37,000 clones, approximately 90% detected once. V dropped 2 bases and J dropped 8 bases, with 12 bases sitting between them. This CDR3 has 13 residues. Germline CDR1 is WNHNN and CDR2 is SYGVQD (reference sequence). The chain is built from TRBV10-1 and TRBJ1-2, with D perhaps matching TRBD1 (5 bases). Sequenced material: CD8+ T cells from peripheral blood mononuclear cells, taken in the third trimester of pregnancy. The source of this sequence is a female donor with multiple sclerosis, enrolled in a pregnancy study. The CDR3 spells CASSEKAGRGYTF. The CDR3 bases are TGCGCCAGCAGTGAGAAAGCAGGGCGAGGCTACACCTTC.